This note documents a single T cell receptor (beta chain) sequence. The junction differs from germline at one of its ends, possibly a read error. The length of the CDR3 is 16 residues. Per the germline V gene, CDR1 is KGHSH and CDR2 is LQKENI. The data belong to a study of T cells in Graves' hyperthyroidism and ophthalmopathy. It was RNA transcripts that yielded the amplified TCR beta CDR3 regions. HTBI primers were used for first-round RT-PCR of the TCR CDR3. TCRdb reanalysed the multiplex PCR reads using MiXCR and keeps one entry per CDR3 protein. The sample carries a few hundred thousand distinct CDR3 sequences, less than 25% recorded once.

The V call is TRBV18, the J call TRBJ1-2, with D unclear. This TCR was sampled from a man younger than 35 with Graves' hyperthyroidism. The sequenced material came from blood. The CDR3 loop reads CASSPQWQGNVYGYSF. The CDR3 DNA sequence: TGTGCCAGCTCACCACAGTGGCAAGGGAATGTCTATGGCTACAGCTTC. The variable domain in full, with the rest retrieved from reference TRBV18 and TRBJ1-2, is NAGVMQNPRHLVRRRGQEARLRCSPMKGHSHVYWYRQLPEEGLKFMVYLQKENIIDESGMPKERFSAEFPKEGPSILRIQQVVRGDSAAYFCASSPQWQGNVYGYSFGSGTRLTVV.